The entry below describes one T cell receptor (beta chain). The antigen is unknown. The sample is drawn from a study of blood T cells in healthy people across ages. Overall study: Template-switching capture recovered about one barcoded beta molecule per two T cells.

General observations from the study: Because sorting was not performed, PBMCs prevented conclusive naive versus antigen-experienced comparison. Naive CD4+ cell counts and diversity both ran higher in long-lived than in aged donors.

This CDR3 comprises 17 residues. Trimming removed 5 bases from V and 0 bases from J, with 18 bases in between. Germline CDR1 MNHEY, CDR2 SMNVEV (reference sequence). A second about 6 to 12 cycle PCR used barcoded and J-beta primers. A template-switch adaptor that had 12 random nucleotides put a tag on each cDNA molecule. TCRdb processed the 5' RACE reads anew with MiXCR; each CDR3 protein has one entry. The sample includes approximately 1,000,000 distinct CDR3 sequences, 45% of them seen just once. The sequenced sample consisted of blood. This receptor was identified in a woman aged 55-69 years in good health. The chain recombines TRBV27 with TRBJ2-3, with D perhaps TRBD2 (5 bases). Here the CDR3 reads CASSLQQAEGSTDTQYF. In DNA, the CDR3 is TGTGCCAGCAGTCTACAACAAGCGGAAGGAAGCACAGATACGCAGTATTTT.